A selection of T cell receptor beta chains follows, all from one sample in a study of naive and memory T cell subsets. Each CDR3 protein is one row after TCRdb ran MiXCR on the UMI-ligation and nested PCR reads. Seen here are some 82,000 distinct CDR3 sequences, about 11% observed once, and the top ten hold roughly 0.13%. Sequenced: naive CD4+ T cells from blood. The receptors originated from a human donor in good health. Each CDR3 is given with its conserved first and last residue. Fields, in order: D gene, clone size, J gene, V gene, CDR3 protein, CDR3 DNA. The D gene is left open where the match is weak. Where a row states a size, it is once, few, many or the class of an expanded clone; other rows omit it.

TRBD2 | few | TRBJ2-7 | TRBV7-2 | CASSPREGSYEQYF | TGTGCCAGCAGCCCCCGGGAGGGGTCCTACGAGCAGTACTTC
NA | few | TRBJ2-3 | TRBV28 | CASSPRGVSGDTQYF | TGTGCCAGCAGTCCCAGAGGGGTCTCGGGAGATACGCAGTATTTT
NA | few | TRBJ2-4 | TRBV20-1 | CSARVPRVAKNIQYF | TGCAGTGCTAGAGTACCGAGGGTAGCCAAAAACATTCAGTACTTC
NA | NA | TRBJ2-5 | TRBV28 | CASSFTRGRGRTQYF | TGTGCCAGCAGTTTCACACGGGGCCGGGGAAGGACCCAGTACTTC
TRBD1 | many | TRBJ2-3 | TRBV7-2 | CASSLERRGRSTDTQYF | TGTGCCAGCAGCTTAGAACGCAGGGGGCGAAGCACAGATACGCAGTATTTT
NA | few | TRBJ2-2 | TRBV5-1 | CASMAPSNTGELFF | TGCGCCAGCATGGCACCCAGCAACACCGGGGAGCTGTTTTTT
TRBD1 | NA | TRBJ2-1 | TRBV28 | CATRTGRENEQFF | TGTGCCACCCGGACAGGTCGCGAGAATGAGCAGTTCTTC
NA | many | TRBJ2-3 | TRBV5-5 | CASNWGDTQYF | TGTGCCAGCAACTGGGGGGATACGCAGTATTTT
NA | few | TRBJ1-2 | TRBV30 | CAWHRFNPNYGYTF | TGTGCCTGGCACCGATTCAACCCTAACTATGGCTACACCTTC
NA | NA | TRBJ1-4 | TRBV29-1 | CSVAGTTNEKLFF | TGCAGCGTCGCCGGGACAACTAATGAAAAACTGTTTTTT
TRBD2 | few | TRBJ2-2 | TRBV4-3 | CASSRRPGLTNTGELFF | TGCGCCAGCAGCCGCCGACCGGGACTAACGAACACCGGGGAGCTGTTTTTT
NA | few | TRBJ2-3 | TRBV6-2/TRBV6-3 | CASSYSDSRDTQYF | TGTGCCAGCAGTTACTCGGACAGCCGAGATACGCAGTATTTT
NA | NA | TRBJ2-7 | TRBV29-1 | CSVAQASTSNEQYF | TGCAGCGTCGCCCAGGCCTCGACTAGTAACGAGCAGTACTTC
TRBD2 | few | TRBJ2-1 | TRBV18 | CASSPGTRRNEQFF | TGTGCCAGCTCACCCGGGACTAGAAGGAATGAGCAGTTCTTC